This TCR beta chain stems from a study of identical twins. Study-wide results and limits: Models underestimated TCR alpha sharing (out-of-frame) in monozygotic twins.

TCRdb re-called the 5' RACE reads with MiXCR, one entry per CDR3 protein. The sample lists some 690,000 distinct CDR3 sequences; 21% were seen once. This clonotype was detected only a few times. Its specificity is not known. V lost 0 bases, J lost 0 bases, and 18 bases lay in between. The length of the CDR3 is 20 residues. CDR1 is LGHNA, CDR2 YSLEER, per germline. In addition, the sample was reused for a study of T cells expressing NK-cell markers. From that paper: Sorting was restricted to alpha-beta TCR T cells by an anti-gamma-delta TCR antibody in several experiments. NKG2C+ dominant clonotypes from over five donors made up roughly 1.0-7.0% of CD8+ T cells.

The sequencing sample was made of PBMCs. The sequence derives from a woman aged 18 to 35 in good health. V gene TRBV4-3 combines with J gene TRBJ2-6; no clear D. The DNA of the CDR3 is TGCGCCAGCAGCCAAGATCCGGCAGTTAATCGACTCTCTGGGGCCAACGTCCTGACTTTC. It codes for CASSQDPAVNRLSGANVLTF.